These 15 T cell receptor beta chains share one sample of origin, sequenced in a study of blood T cell repertoires in COVID-19. This table comes from immunoSEQ multiplex PCR, and its TCRdb copy is limited to in-frame clones, with some not included. The data contain 350,000 to 500,000 clones, about 88% of them seen just once; the ten biggest clones take up 1.4%. The specimen sequenced was PBMCs or T cells enriched from blood (not recorded which). The receptors were gathered from a young woman who had been exposed to COVID-19.

The chain uses TRBV5-6 and TRBJ2-7, with a weak D call TRBD1 (6 bases). The CDR3 length is 14 residues. Per germline, CDR1 SGHDT and CDR2 YYEEEE. The germline V and J ends were trimmed by 0 bases and 4 bases, with 11 bases remaining between them. The CDR3 region has the DNA TGTGCCAGCAGCTTGGTGGGGGCGGTATACGAGCAGTACTTC. Translation gives CASSLVGAVYEQYF.

This chain connects TRBV19 to TRBJ2-3, with TRBD2 matching 12 bases. The ends lost 7 bases at V and 3 bases at J; junction bases unmatched: 5. The germline CDR1 and CDR2 sequences are LNHDA and SQIVND (reference sequence). The length of the CDR3 is 15 residues. For the CDR3, the DNA is TGTGCCAGTAATTCCCTAGCGGGAGGGACAGATACGCAGTATTTT. This translates into CASNSLAGGTDTQYF.

This clone appeared once. The rearrangement joins TRBV24-1 to TRBJ2-1; TRBD2 matches 7 bases. Germline lookup yields CDR1 KGHDR and CDR2 SFDVKD. J was trimmed by 4 bases and V by 1 base; bases with no gene match: 6. CDR3 size: 16 residues. The CDR3 DNA reads TGTGCCACCAGTGATTTTGAGGGAGGGCCTTACAATGAGCAGTTCTTC. Its protein product is CATSDFEGGPYNEQFF.

DNA for the CDR3: TGTGCCAGCAGCCAAACGAGGACAGGGAGTAATTCACCCCTCCACTTT. It translates to CASSQTRTGSNSPLHF. This sequence joins TRBV4-2 and TRBJ1-6; 8 positions agree with TRBD1. V lost 2 bases to trimming and J lost 6 bases; unmatched junction nucleotides: 6. Germline CDR1 reads LGHNA; CDR2 reads YNFKEQ. The CDR3 length is 16 residues.

This chain uses TRBV11-2 with TRBJ2-1; 13 bases agree with TRBD2. Germline V lookup: CDR1 SGHAT, CDR2 FQNNGV. The CDR3 loop spans 15 amino acids. J lost 6 bases, V lost 1 base, and 0 bases had no gene match. This CDR3 reads CASSLGTSGSNEQFF. CDR3 bases: TGTGCCAGCAGCTTAGGGACTAGCGGGAGCAATGAGCAGTTCTTC. Full variable domain (remainder filled in from reference TRBV11-2 and TRBJ2-1): EAGVAQSPRYKIIEKRQSVAFWCNPISGHATLYWYQQILGQGPKLLIQFQNNGVVDDSQLPKDRFSAERLKGVDSTLKIQPAKLEDSAVYLCASSLGTSGSNEQFFGPGTRLTVL.

This chain uses TRBV29-1 with TRBJ1-6, with TRBD1 matching over 7 bases. CDR1 and CDR2 from the germline V gene are SQVTM and ANQGSEA. CDR3 length: 15 residues. V lost 6 bases and J lost 7; bases outside the gene matches: 12. CDR3 residues: CSVQITTGSNSPLHF. The CDR3 region has the DNA TGCAGCGTCCAAATAACGACAGGGTCAAATTCACCCCTCCACTTT.

The chain links TRBV5-5 to TRBJ1-5; D call uncertain. V was shortened by 1 base and J by 7 bases, with 9 bases between the two germline ends. Germline lookup yields CDR1 SGHKS and CDR2 YYEKEE (reference sequence). The length of the CDR3 is 13 residues. The CDR3 protein is CASSLRQGQPQHF. The CDR3 DNA reads as TGTGCCAGCAGCTTGAGACAAGGCCAGCCCCAGCATTTT. The variable domain in full, with the rest retrieved from reference TRBV5-5 and TRBJ1-5, is DAGVTQSPTHLIKTRGQQVTLRCSPISGHKSVSWYQQVLGQGPQFIFQYYEKEERGRGNFPDRFSARQFPNYSSELNVNALLLGDSALYLCASSLRQGQPQHFGDGTRLSIL.

This clone was picked up a small number of times. J is TRBJ1-5 and V is TRBV10-2; TRBD1 might be the D (5 bases). Trimming cost V 3 bases and J 2 bases, with 11 bases left between them. The CDR3 runs to 15 residues. Looked up from germline, CDR1 is WSHSY and CDR2 is SAAADI. Here the CDR3 reads CASSEVGRRNQPQHF. The CDR3 coding sequence is TGCGCCAGCAGTGAAGTGGGGCGACGCAATCAGCCCCAGCATTTT.

This clone turned up a few times. The gene calls are TRBV28 and TRBJ1-2; D is unresolved. Trimming removed 7 bases from V and 4 bases from J, with 16 bases in between. The CDR3 contains 14 residues. Per the germline V gene, CDR1 is MDHEN and CDR2 is SYDVKM. CDR3 sequence reads: CASNTPGSAYGYTF. The CDR3 DNA reads as TGTGCCAGCAATACTCCGGGGTCGGCCTATGGCTACACCTTC.

In nucleotides, the CDR3 is TGTGCCAGCAGCCCTCACAGAGGGGGCAGGTCTGAAGCTTTCTTT. Its protein product is CASSPHRGGRSEAFF. The chain employs TRBV9 and TRBJ1-1, with 7 positions matching TRBD1. J lost 6 bases, V lost 4 bases, and 12 bases had no gene match. This CDR3 has 15 residues. The germline V gene has CDR1 SGDLS and CDR2 YYNGEE.

This chain connects TRBV7-2 to TRBJ1-5; 8 bases are a match to TRBD1. CDR1 SGHTA and CDR2 FQGNSA come from the germline V gene. This CDR3 has 17 amino acids. The V gene end was trimmed by 4 bases and the J gene end by 3 bases; junction bases not matched to a gene: 11. The CDR3 DNA reads TGTGCCAGCAGCTCTGATCGGGACAGGCAATACAATCAGCCCCAGCATTTT. Translation gives CASSSDRDRQYNQPQHF. The variable domain in full, with the rest retrieved from reference TRBV7-2 and TRBJ1-5, is GAGVSQSPSNKVTEKGKDVELRCDPISGHTALYWYRQSLGQGLEFLIYFQGNSAPDKSGLPSDRFSAERTGGSVSTLTIQRTQQEDSAVYLCASSSDRDRQYNQPQHFGDGTRLSIL.

The rearrangement joins TRBV7-2 to TRBJ2-7; 9 nucleotides match TRBD2. Germline V CDR1 and CDR2: SGHTA, FQGNSA. V lost 1 base to trimming and J lost 6 bases; unmatched junction nucleotides: 4. The length of the CDR3 is 14 residues. The DNA of the CDR3 is TGTGCCAGCAGCTTAGGCGGGGGGGCGGGCGAGCAGTACTTC. This encodes CASSLGGGAGEQYF.

The chain combines TRBV7-2 with TRBJ2-1, with 10 bases matching TRBD2. The CDR3 contains 15 residues. Germline assignment: CDR1 SGHTA and CDR2 FQGNSA. Losses at the gene ends were 5 bases for V and 1 base for J; bases not matched to a gene: 2. CDR3 region: CASSISGRSYNEQFF. CDR3 coding DNA: TGTGCCAGCAGCATTAGCGGGAGGTCCTACAATGAGCAGTTCTTC.

CDR3 sequence: CASSGGWDTQYF. The CDR3 DNA sequence: TGTGCCAGCAGTGGGGGGTGGGATACGCAGTATTTT. V usage is TRBV27 and J usage is TRBJ2-3, with D tentatively TRBD2 (6 bases). The V and J ends lost 5 bases and 6 bases respectively, with 9 bases between them. In germline, CDR1 is MNHEY, CDR2 SMNVEV (reference sequence). The CDR3 is made up of 12 amino acids.

V and J are TRBV18 and TRBJ1-1; D is perhaps TRBD1 (5 bases). This CDR3 contains 15 residues. The germline V and J ends were trimmed by 3 bases and 1 base, with 12 bases remaining between them. The germline CDR1 and CDR2 sequences are KGHSH and LQKENI. CDR3 nucleotide sequence: TGTGCCAGCTCACCTTTGGACAAGCAGAACACTGAAGCTTTCTTT. Amino acids: CASSPLDKQNTEAFF.